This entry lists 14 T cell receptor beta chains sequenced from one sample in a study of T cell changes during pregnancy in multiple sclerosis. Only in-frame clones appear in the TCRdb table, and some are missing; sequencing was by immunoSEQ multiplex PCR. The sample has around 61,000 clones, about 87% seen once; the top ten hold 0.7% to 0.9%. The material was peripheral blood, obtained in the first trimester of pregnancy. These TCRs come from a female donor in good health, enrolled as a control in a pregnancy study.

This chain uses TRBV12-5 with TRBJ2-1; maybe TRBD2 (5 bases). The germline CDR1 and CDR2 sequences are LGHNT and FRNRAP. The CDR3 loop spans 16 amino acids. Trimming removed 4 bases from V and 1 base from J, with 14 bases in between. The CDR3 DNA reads TGTGCTAGTGGTTGGACCGGACTTGGTTCCTACAATGAGCAGTTCTTC. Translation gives CASGWTGLGSYNEQFF.

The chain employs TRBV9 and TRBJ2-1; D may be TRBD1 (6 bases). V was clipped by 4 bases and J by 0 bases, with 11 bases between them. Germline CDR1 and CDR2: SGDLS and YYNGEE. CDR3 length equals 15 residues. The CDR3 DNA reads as TGTGCCAGCAGCTCTCGACAGGACTCCTACAATGAGCAGTTCTTC. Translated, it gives CASSSRQDSYNEQFF.

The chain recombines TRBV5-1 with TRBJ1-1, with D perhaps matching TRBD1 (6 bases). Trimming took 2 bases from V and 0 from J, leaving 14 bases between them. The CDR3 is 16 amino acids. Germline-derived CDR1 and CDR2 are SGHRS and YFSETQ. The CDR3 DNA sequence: TGCGCCAGCAGCTTTTTTTACAGGGCTATGAACACTGAAGCTTTCTTT. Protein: CASSFFYRAMNTEAFF.

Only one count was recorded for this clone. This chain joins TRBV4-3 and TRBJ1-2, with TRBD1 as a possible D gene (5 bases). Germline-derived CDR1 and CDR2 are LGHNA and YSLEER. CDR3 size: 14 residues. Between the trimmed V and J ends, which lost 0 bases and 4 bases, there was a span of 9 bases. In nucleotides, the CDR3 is TGCGCCAGCAGCCAAGAAAGGGGTATCTATGGCTACACCTTC. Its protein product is CASSQERGIYGYTF.

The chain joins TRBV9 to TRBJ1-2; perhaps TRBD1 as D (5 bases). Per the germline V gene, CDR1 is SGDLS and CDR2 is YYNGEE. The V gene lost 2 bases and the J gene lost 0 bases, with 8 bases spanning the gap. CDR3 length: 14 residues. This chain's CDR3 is CASSVDSSNYGYTF. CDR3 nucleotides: TGTGCCAGCAGCGTCGACAGCTCTAACTATGGCTACACCTTC.

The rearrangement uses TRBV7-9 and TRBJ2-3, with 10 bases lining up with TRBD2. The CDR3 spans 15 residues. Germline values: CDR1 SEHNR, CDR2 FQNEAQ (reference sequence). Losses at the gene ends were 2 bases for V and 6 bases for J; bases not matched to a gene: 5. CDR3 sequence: CASSLSLAGEDTQYF. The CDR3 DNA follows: TGTGCCAGCAGCTTATCGCTAGCGGGGGAGGATACGCAGTATTTT.

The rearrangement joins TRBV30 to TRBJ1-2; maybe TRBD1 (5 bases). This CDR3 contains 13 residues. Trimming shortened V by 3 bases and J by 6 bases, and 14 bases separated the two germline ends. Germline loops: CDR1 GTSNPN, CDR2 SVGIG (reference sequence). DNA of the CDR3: TGTGCCTGGAGCCGGGGGGGAGGGGATGGCTACACCTTC. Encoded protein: CAWSRGGGDGYTF.

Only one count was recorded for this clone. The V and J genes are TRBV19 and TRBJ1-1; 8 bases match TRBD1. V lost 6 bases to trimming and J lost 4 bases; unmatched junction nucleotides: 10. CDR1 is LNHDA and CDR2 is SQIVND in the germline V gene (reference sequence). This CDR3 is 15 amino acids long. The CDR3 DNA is TGTGCCAGTAGGCTGGACAGGGTCGAGGGCACTGAAGCTTTCTTT. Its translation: CASRLDRVEGTEAFF.

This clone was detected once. This chain's CDR3 is CASSSAVKAEAFF. In DNA, the CDR3 is TGTGCCAGCAGTTCGGCGGTAAAGGCTGAAGCTTTCTTT. This chain links TRBV27 with TRBJ1-1; D gene uncertain. The germline gives CDR1 MNHEY, CDR2 SMNVEV (reference sequence). Between the trimmed V and J ends, which lost 4 bases and 6 bases, there was a span of 12 bases. The CDR3 has 13 residues.

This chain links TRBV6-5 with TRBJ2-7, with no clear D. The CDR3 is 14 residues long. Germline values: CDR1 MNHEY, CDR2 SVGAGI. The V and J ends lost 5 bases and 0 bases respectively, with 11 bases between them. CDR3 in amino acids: CASSPDMSSYEQYF. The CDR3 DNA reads TGTGCCAGCAGTCCCGACATGAGCTCCTACGAGCAGTACTTC.

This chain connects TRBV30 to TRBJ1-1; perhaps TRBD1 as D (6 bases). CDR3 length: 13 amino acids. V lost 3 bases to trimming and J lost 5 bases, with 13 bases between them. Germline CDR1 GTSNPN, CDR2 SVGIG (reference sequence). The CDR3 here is CAWSLTGRTEAFF. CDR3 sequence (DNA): TGTGCCTGGAGCCTCACAGGGCGAACTGAAGCTTTCTTT.

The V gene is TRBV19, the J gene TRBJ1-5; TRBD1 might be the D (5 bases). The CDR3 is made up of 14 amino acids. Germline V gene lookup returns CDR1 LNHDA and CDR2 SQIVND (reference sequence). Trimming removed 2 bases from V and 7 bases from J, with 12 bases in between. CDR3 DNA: TGTGCCAGTAGTATATCCGGGGGTGGGCAGCCCCAGCATTTT. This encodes CASSISGGGQPQHF. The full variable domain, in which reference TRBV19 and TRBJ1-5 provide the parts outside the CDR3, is DGGITQSPKYLFRKEGQNVTLSCEQNLNHDAMYWYRQDPGQGLRLIYYSQIVNDFQKGDIAEGYSVSREKKESFPLTVTSAQKNPTAFYLCASSISGGGQPQHFGDGTRLSIL.

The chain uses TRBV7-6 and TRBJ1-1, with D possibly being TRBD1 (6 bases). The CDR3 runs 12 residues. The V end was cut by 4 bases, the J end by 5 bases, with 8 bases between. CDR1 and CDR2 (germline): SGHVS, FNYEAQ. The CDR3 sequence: CASSSQGTEAFF. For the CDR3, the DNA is TGTGCCAGCAGCTCCCAGGGGACTGAAGCTTTCTTT.

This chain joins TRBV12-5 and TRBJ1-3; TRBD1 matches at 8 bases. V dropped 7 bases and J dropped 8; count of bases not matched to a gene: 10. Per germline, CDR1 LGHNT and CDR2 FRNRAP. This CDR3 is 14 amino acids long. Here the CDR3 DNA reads TGTGCTAGTGCTCAAACAGGGGGAGTACACACCATATATTTT. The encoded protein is CASAQTGGVHTIYF.